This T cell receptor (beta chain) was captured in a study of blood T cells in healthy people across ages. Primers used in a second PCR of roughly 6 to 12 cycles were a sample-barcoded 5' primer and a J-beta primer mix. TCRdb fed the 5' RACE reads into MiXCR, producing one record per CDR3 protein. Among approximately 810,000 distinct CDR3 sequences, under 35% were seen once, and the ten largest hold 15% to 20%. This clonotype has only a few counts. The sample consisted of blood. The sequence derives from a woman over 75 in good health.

CDR3 nucleotides: TGTGCCAGCAGCTTGAGAGGGGCTATGAATCAGCCCCAGCATTTT. This sequence encodes CASSLRGAMNQPQHF. The chain employs TRBV7-8 and TRBJ1-5; TRBD1 might be the D (5 bases). Trimming left V 3 bases short and J 4 bases short, with 13 bases between. Germline V lookup: CDR1 SGHVS, CDR2 FQNEAQ. This CDR3 comprises 15 residues.